The 27 T cell receptor beta chains reported below all come from one sample, sequenced in a study of regulatory T cells in long-lasting Graves disease. Time point meaning: newly diagnosed GD, antithyroid drugs for less than 3 months. PBMC RNA served as the TCR library source. Relying on iRepertoire HTBI primers and Arm-PCR of CDR3 regions, the team built TCR beta libraries. MiXCR, run by TCRdb on the multiplex PCR reads, gives a single entry per CDR3 protein. The table lists 550,000 or so distinct CDR3 sequences, 12% of them singletons. The same sample was also studied in work on T cells in Graves' hyperthyroidism and ophthalmopathy.

Sample: peripheral blood mononuclear cells (PBMCs), taken at new diagnosis, from a patient treated with antithyroid drugs. The receptors were sampled from a woman younger than 45 with Graves disease.

The table lists this clonotype with many counts. This rearrangement joins TRBV29-1 to TRBJ1-5, with 8 bases matching TRBD1. Germline V CDR1 and CDR2: SQVTM, ANQGSEA. This CDR3 has 13 amino acids. Trimming cost V 5 bases and J 2 bases; bases outside gene matches: 2. CDR3 region: CSVTTGGNQPQHF. The CDR3 nucleotides are TGCAGCGTTACGACAGGGGGCAATCAGCCCCAGCATTTT.

This chain connects TRBV6-1 to TRBJ2-7; D is perhaps TRBD1 (5 bases). V was cut by 2 bases and J by 6 bases, with 17 bases left in between. CDR1 and CDR2 (germline): MNHNS, SASEGT. The CDR3 runs 15 residues. This chain's CDR3 is CASSELFGQISEQYF. The CDR3 DNA sequence: TGTGCCAGCAGTGAACTATTCGGACAAATTAGCGAGCAGTACTTC.

This clonotype occurred a few times. A much larger clone is a single base away; this may be a read error. The genes are TRBV9 and TRBJ2-3; no reliable D call. CDR3 length: 12 amino acids. Germline assignment: CDR1 SGDLS and CDR2 YYNGEE. V was trimmed by 3 bases and J by 3 bases, leaving 5 bases between them. The CDR3 region is CASSDETDTQYF. The DNA of the CDR3 is TGTGCCAGCAGCGACGAAACAGATACGCAGTATTTT.

This clonotype was counted many times. The V gene is TRBV11-2, the J gene TRBJ1-6; the D gene is possibly TRBD1 (5 bases). Germline loops: CDR1 SGHAT, CDR2 FQNNGV. Trimming shortened V by 5 bases and J by 7 bases, and 12 bases separated the two germline ends. There are 14 residues in the CDR3. DNA of the CDR3: TGTGCCAGCAGCGCCGACAGCCGCAATTCACCCCTCCACTTT. Protein: CASSADSRNSPLHF.

This clonotype showed up just a few times. V usage is TRBV11-3 and J usage is TRBJ2-7; no reliable D call. V shed 0 bases and J shed 5 bases, with 8 bases lying between them. Looked up from germline, CDR1 is SGHNT and CDR2 is YENEEA. This CDR3 region has 13 residues. The CDR3 here is CASSLDVVNEQYF. The CDR3, as DNA: TGTGCCAGCAGCTTAGATGTCGTCAACGAGCAGTACTTC.

This clonotype was picked up many times. The chain links TRBV5-1 to TRBJ1-2; 8 nucleotides match TRBD1. Germline V gives CDR1 SGHRS, CDR2 YFSETQ. Unmatched junction bases numbered 14, after V lost 3 bases and J lost 1 base. CDR3 length: 18 amino acids. The CDR3 protein is CASSWGTGVPIFNYGYTF. CDR3 nucleotide sequence: TGCGCCAGCAGCTGGGGGACAGGAGTACCCATCTTTAACTATGGCTACACCTTC. Using reference TRBV5-1 and TRBJ1-2 for the parts outside the CDR3, the full variable domain is KAGVTQTPRYLIKTRGQQVTLSCSPISGHRSVSWYQQTPGQGLQFLFEYFSETQRNKGNFPGRFSGRQFSNSRSEMNVSTLELGDSALYLCASSWGTGVPIFNYGYTFGSGTRLTVV.

The sample holds many counts of this clonotype. This may be a read error: a much more frequent sequence differs by one nucleotide. This chain uses TRBV7-3 with TRBJ2-3, with 7 bases that match TRBD2. This CDR3 is built from 13 residues. The junction had 1 base not matched to a gene; V was cut back by 2 bases and J by 5 bases. Germline V gene lookup returns CDR1 SGHTA and CDR2 FQGTGA. CDR3 nucleotides: TGTGCCAGCAGCTTAGCGGGGGAAGATACGCAGTATTTT. Translating it yields CASSLAGEDTQYF.

This clonotype was seen ten or more times. The chain recombines TRBV18 with TRBJ2-1, with 7 bases matching TRBD2. The junction had 11 bases not matched to a gene; V was cut back by 0 bases and J by 9 bases. This CDR3 region has 16 residues. CDR1 and CDR2 from the germline V gene are KGHSH and LQKENI. The CDR3: CASSPPNILAGAEQFF. CDR3 bases: TGTGCCAGCTCACCACCGAATATATTAGCGGGTGCTGAGCAGTTCTTC.

The chain recombines TRBV3-1 with TRBJ2-2; D possibly corresponds to TRBD2 (6 bases). Germline V lookup: CDR1 LGHDT, CDR2 YNNKEL (reference sequence). The ends were cut back, 2 bases at V and 4 bases at J, with 14 bases in the middle. CDR3 size: 16 residues. As DNA, the CDR3 is TGTGCCAGCAGCCAACCACTCGGGGGTAGCACCGGGGAGCTGTTTTTT. As protein: CASSQPLGGSTGELFF. Using reference TRBV3-1 and TRBJ2-2 for the parts outside the CDR3, the full variable domain is DTAVSQTPKYLVTQMGNDKSIKCEQNLGHDTMYWYKQDSKKFLKIMFSYNNKELIINETVPNRFSPKSPDKAHLNLHINSLELGDSAVYFCASSQPLGGSTGELFFGEGSRLTVL.

This clonotype was seen a few times. The chain is built from TRBV6-2 or TRBV6-3 and TRBJ2-7, with D perhaps TRBD2 (5 bases). Germline V CDR1 and CDR2: MNHEY, SVGEGT. The CDR3 has 14 amino acids. Between the trimmed V and J ends, which lost 2 bases and 7 bases, there was a span of 15 bases. CDR3 nucleotides: TGTGCCAGCAGTTACGGGATAACACCGGGGGAGCAGTACTTC. Encoded protein: CASSYGITPGEQYF.

At least ten counts were recorded for this clonotype. This sequence joins TRBV12-3 or TRBV12-4 and TRBJ2-1; 11 bases line up with TRBD2. The CDR3 is 15 amino acids. V dropped 6 bases and J dropped 5; count of bases not matched to a gene: 6. The CDR3 DNA sequence: TGTGCCAGCAGGGTAGCGGGAGGGCCGAACAATGAGCAGTTCTTC. Its protein product is CASRVAGGPNNEQFF.

For this clonotype: One base away lies a much larger clone, so this may be a sequencing read error. No conserved phenylalanine or tryptophan is present at the end of the CDR3, so a read error is the likely explanation. The rearrangement uses TRBV5-1 and TRBJ2-5; D is unresolved. Germline CDR1 SGHRS, CDR2 YFSETQ. The CDR3 is 11 residues long. V was cut by 3 bases and J by 7 bases, with 7 bases left in between. CDR3 protein: CASSSEGTQYV. The CDR3 DNA sequence: TGCGCCAGCAGCTCGGAAGGGACCCAGTACGTC.

V and J are TRBV20-1 and TRBJ1-6; 7 bases agree with TRBD1. The CDR3 length is 17 residues. V dropped 6 bases and J dropped 0; count of bases not matched to a gene: 11. The germline CDR1 and CDR2 sequences are DFQATT and SNEGSKA (reference sequence). This CDR3 reads CSAAAGTASSYNSPLHF. In DNA, the CDR3 is TGCAGTGCCGCCGCCGGGACAGCAAGCTCCTATAATTCACCCCTCCACTTT.

Concerning this clonotype: This may be a read error: a much more frequent sequence differs by one nucleotide. The chain employs TRBV12-3 or TRBV12-4 and TRBJ2-3; 7 bases are a match to TRBD1. The CDR3 length is 15 residues. In DNA, the CDR3 is TGTGCCGGCAGTTTAAGGGGGCTTAGCACAGATACGCAGTATTTT. It is translated as CAGSLRGLSTDTQYF.

This clonotype was recorded a few times. The chain uses TRBV20-1 and TRBJ2-7; 12 positions agree with TRBD2. Germline values: CDR1 DFQATT, CDR2 SNEGSKA (reference sequence). This CDR3 comprises 18 residues. The J segment lost 4 bases and the V segment lost 2 bases, leaving 15 bases of the junction unmatched. CDR3 in amino acids: CSARPGLAGPIVTYEQYF. The CDR3 bases are TGCAGTGCTAGACCGGGACTAGCGGGCCCGATAGTTACTTACGAGCAGTACTTC.

There are a few counts of this clonotype. The chain carries TRBV7-9 and TRBJ1-1; no clear D gene. The V end lost 3 bases, the J end lost 7 bases, and 9 bases lay between the germline ends. CDR1 and CDR2 from the germline V gene are SEHNR and FQNEAQ (reference sequence). CDR3 size: 12 residues. The CDR3 region is CASSLKQIEAFF. In DNA form, the CDR3 reads TGTGCCAGCAGCTTGAAACAGATTGAAGCTTTCTTT.

This clonotype was seen repeatedly, ten times or more. This CDR3 reads CASKDRNNSPLHF. Written as DNA, the CDR3 is TGTGCCAGCAAGGACAGGAATAATTCACCCCTCCACTTT. V usage is TRBV2 and J usage is TRBJ1-6, with TRBD1 matching over 7 bases. The CDR3 totals 13 residues. J gave up 5 bases and V 7 bases, and 2 bases lay outside the gene matches. Germline-derived CDR1 and CDR2 are SNHLY and FYNNEI.

This clonotype was seen many times. The chain is built from TRBV30 and TRBJ1-1; D is undetermined. V was clipped by 0 bases and J by 1 base, with 15 bases between them. CDR3 length: 16 residues. Germline values: CDR1 GTSNPN, CDR2 SVGIG (reference sequence). The CDR3 spells CAWSVASLTGNTEAFF. The CDR3 nucleotides are TGTGCCTGGAGTGTGGCGTCCCTCACGGGGAACACTGAAGCTTTCTTT.

This clonotype came up many times. The chain combines TRBV7-2 with TRBJ2-1, with 8 bases matching TRBD1. The CDR3 loop spans 14 amino acids. Germline trimming cut 5 bases from V and 4 bases from J; bases unmatched to any gene: 4. Germline V gene lookup returns CDR1 SGHTA and CDR2 FQGNSA. The CDR3 region has the DNA TGTGCCAGCAGCCAGGGGGCGCCTTACAATGAGCAGTTCTTC. The encoded protein is CASSQGAPYNEQFF. The whole variable domain, remainder taken from reference TRBV7-2 and TRBJ2-1, is GAGVSQSPSNKVTEKGKDVELRCDPISGHTALYWYRQSLGQGLEFLIYFQGNSAPDKSGLPSDRFSAERTGGSVSTLTIQRTQQEDSAVYLCASSQGAPYNEQFFGPGTRLTVL.

The V and J genes are TRBV24-1 and TRBJ1-1; D is unclear. Trimming cost V 0 bases and J 14 bases, with 12 bases left between them. The CDR3 contains 12 residues. The germline CDR1 and CDR2 sequences are KGHDR and SFDVKD. This CDR3 is CATSDLQLGTFF. The CDR3 bases are TGTGCCACCAGTGATTTGCAGCTTGGTACCTTCTTT.

This clonotype was detected ten times or more. The chain has TRBV11-3 and TRBJ2-1, with 7 bases identical to TRBD1. Germline CDR1 SGHNT, CDR2 YENEEA. The CDR3 sequence is 15 residues long. V gave up 3 bases and J gave up 3 bases; unmatched junction bases: 5. Written as DNA, the CDR3 is TGTGCCAGCAGCTTCGGGGACAGCTACTACAATGAGCAGTTCTTC. It specifies CASSFGDSYYNEQFF.

This clonotype was seen repeatedly, ten times or more. The chain employs TRBV25-1 and TRBJ1-1; the D gene is possibly TRBD1 (5 bases). The CDR3 consists of 14 residues. The germline V and J ends were trimmed by 4 bases and 1 base, with 10 bases remaining between them. The germline V gene has CDR1 MGHDK and CDR2 SYGVNS. The CDR3 DNA sequence: TGTGCCAGCAGTGCGGACACTAGGAACACTGAAGCTTTCTTT. Translated, it gives CASSADTRNTEAFF.

This clonotype was seen a few times. This chain uses TRBV4-2 with TRBJ2-7; D is ambiguous. Looked up from germline, CDR1 is LGHNA and CDR2 is YNFKEQ. V gave up 0 bases and J gave up 3 bases, with 9 bases separating them. This CDR3 has 14 residues. The CDR3 sequence is CASSQERTGYEQYF. CDR3 nucleotide sequence: TGTGCCAGCAGCCAAGAGCGTACTGGCTACGAGCAGTACTTC.

This clonotype was seen at least ten times. The chain is built from TRBV7-2 and TRBJ2-1; tentative D call: TRBD2 (6 bases). The CDR3 length is 13 residues. Germline values: CDR1 SGHTA, CDR2 FQGNSA. Trimming took off 2 bases at V and 10 bases at J, with 12 bases between the two ends. CDR3 sequence reads: CASSLFVGREQFF. As DNA, the CDR3 is TGTGCCAGCAGCTTATTTGTGGGGAGGGAGCAGTTCTTC.

There are many counts of this clonotype. V usage is TRBV20-1 and J usage is TRBJ1-5; no reliable D call. V was shortened by 6 bases and J by 0 bases, with 6 bases between the two germline ends. Germline V gene sequence: CDR1 DFQATT, CDR2 SNEGSKA (reference sequence). This CDR3 comprises 12 residues. The chain's CDR3 is CSAEFSNQPQHF. CDR3 DNA sequence: TGCAGTGCGGAATTTAGCAATCAGCCCCAGCATTTT.

In its sample, this clonotype was seen many times. The J gene is TRBJ2-1, the V gene TRBV5-1, with 10 bases aligning to TRBD2. The germline gives CDR1 SGHRS, CDR2 YFSETQ. V shed 0 bases and J 8 bases; nucleotides not matched to a gene: 5. CDR3 length: 15 amino acids. The CDR3 sequence is CASSLVASGSDEQFF. The CDR3 DNA follows: TGCGCCAGCAGCTTGGTAGCTAGCGGGAGCGATGAGCAGTTCTTC.

As concerns this clonotype: This may come from a read error, since a much larger clone is one base off. This rearrangement joins TRBV28 to TRBJ2-1; D gene unclear. The CDR3 has 13 amino acids. Per the germline V gene, CDR1 is MDHEN and CDR2 is SYDVKM. The DNA of the CDR3 is TGTGCCATCAGTCGACCGGCCTACAATGAGCAGTTCTTC. It specifies CAISRPAYNEQFF.